A selection of T cell receptor beta chains follows, all from one sample in a study of post-analysis software for immune sequencing data. One entry per CDR3 protein results from TCRdb running MiXCR on the PCR reads. This sample has approximately 350,000 distinct CDR3 sequences, with less than 40% found just once. Sequenced sample: blood. The receptors were gathered from a girl aged 5 to 17 with multiple sclerosis. Each CDR3 is given with its conserved first and last residue.

j_call	v_call	cdr3_aa
TRBJ1-1	TRBV6-5	CASSPDRGLNTEAFF
TRBJ2-3	TRBV6-1	CASSPQAWRGGTDTQYF
TRBJ2-7	TRBV20-1	CSARGMQGSYEQYF
TRBJ2-1	TRBV7-2	CASSLGVLAGGGEQFF
TRBJ2-5	TRBV15	CATSRTRTFQETQYF
TRBJ2-3	TRBV4-1	CASSQSPTGGDTDTQYF
TRBJ1-1	TRBV10-2	CASREGQGPTEAFF
TRBJ2-5	TRBV4-1	CASRPIASSGGTQYF
TRBJ2-1	TRBV25-1	CASSDEGQGLNEQFF
TRBJ2-1	TRBV6-6	CASSLALRNPNNEQFF
TRBJ2-5	TRBV20-1	CSAREPGQGETQYF
TRBJ2-5	TRBV4-1	CASSQPGGDETQYF
TRBJ2-7	TRBV7-2	CPSSLTHYEQYF
TRBJ2-1	TRBV5-1	CASSLIGPAGNEQFF
TRBJ2-7	TRBV12-3/TRBV12-4	CASTLGGAGNEQYF
TRBJ2-1	TRBV5-1	CASSLPTNGYNEQFF
TRBJ1-1	TRBV9	CASSSGVGGNTEAFF
TRBJ2-7	TRBV7-2	CASNLGGVYEQYF
TRBJ1-2	TRBV3-1	CASSQIAGNYGYTF
TRBJ2-5	TRBV11-3	CASSERSETQYF
TRBJ1-2	TRBV12-3/TRBV12-4	CASSLTGTGVNYGYTF
TRBJ1-1	TRBV6-1	CASSAGKRNTEAFF
TRBJ1-3	TRBV7-6	CASSLATSGNTIYF
TRBJ2-7	TRBV6-2/TRBV6-3	CASRGQNSPYEQYF
TRBJ2-6	TRBV5-1	CASRDSLGGANVLTF
TRBJ2-5	TRBV5-1	CASSYRDGKRETQYF
TRBJ2-5	TRBV6-1	CASSASVADSRETQYF
TRBJ2-3	TRBV29-1	CSVGYDTDTQYF
TRBJ1-6	TRBV7-6	CASSPGTPGSSYNSPLHF
TRBJ2-1	TRBV15	CATSRATGGAFHEQFF
TRBJ2-1	TRBV20-1	CSAPQLAGAYNEQFF
TRBJ2-5	TRBV10-3	CAISEYSGEETQYF
TRBJ2-3	TRBV12-3/TRBV12-4	CASSLGGRESDTQYF
TRBJ2-3	TRBV20-1	CSAPSRGYVTDTQYF
TRBJ2-7	TRBV5-1	CASRIWLTISYEQYF
TRBJ2-2	TRBV7-9	CASSLNGGANTGELFF
TRBJ2-7	TRBV6-1	CASSERGLGEQYF
TRBJ1-1	TRBV5-1	CASSCGGPNTEAFF
TRBJ1-6	TRBV14	CASSLPGQNSPLHF
TRBJ2-7	TRBV4-3	CASSQDRTPKYEQYF
TRBJ2-7	TRBV11-2	CTSSLGVGQSYEQYF
TRBJ2-4	TRBV5-5	CASSGRRRDIQYF
TRBJ2-7	TRBV5-1	CASRRWAGDPYEQYF
TRBJ1-5	TRBV4-1	CASSQFSLGQSNQPQHF